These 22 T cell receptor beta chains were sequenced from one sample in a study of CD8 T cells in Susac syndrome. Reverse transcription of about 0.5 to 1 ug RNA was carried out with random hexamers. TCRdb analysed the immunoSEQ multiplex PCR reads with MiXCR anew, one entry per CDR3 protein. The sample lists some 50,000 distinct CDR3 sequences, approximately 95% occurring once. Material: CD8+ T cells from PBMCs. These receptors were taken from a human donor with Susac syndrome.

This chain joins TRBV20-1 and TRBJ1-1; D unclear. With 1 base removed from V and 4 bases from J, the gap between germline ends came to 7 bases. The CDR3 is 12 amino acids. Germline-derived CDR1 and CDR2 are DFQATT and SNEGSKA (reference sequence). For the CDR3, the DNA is TGCAGTGCTAGAGGGCGGGTCACTGAAGCTTTCTTT. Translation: CSARGRVTEAFF.

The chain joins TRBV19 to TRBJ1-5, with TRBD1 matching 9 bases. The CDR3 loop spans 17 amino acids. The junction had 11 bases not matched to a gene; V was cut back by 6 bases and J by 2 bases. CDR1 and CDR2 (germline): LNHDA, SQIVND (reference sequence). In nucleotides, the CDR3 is TGTGCCAGTAGACCGGGACAGGGTAGTGGAGGCAATCAGCCCCAGCATTTT. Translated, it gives CASRPGQGSGGNQPQHF.

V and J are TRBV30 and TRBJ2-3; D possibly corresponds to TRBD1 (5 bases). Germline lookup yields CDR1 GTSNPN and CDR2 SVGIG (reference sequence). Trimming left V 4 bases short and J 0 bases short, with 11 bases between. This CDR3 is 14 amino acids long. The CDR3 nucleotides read TGTGCCTGGACCCAGGGTTCTAGCACAGATACGCAGTATTTT. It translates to CAWTQGSSTDTQYF.

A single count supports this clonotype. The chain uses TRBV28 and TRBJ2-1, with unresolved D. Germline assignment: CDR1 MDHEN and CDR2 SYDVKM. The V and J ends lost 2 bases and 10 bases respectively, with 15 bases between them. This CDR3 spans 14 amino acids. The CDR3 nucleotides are TGTGCCAGCAGTTTACTCGTCCGTACGCAGGAGCAGTTCTTC. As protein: CASSLLVRTQEQFF.

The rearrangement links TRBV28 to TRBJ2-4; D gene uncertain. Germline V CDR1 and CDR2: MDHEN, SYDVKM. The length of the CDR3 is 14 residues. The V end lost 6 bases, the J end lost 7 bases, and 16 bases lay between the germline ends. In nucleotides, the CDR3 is TGTGCCAGCAGCCCAGCTGACTCGTGGAACATTCAGTACTTC. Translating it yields CASSPADSWNIQYF.

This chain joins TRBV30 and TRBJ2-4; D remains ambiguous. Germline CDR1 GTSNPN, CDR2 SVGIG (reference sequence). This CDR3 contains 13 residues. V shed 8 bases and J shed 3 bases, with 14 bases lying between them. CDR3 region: CASEPGNKNIQYF. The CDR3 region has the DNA TGTGCCAGTGAGCCAGGCAACAAAAACATTCAGTACTTC.

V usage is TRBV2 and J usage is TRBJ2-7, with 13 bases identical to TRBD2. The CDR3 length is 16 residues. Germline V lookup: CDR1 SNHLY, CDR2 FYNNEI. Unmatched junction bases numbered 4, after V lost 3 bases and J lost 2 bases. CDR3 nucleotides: TGTGCCAGCAGTGAGGGACTAGCGGGGCTGACCTACGAGCAGTACTTC. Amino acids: CASSEGLAGLTYEQYF.

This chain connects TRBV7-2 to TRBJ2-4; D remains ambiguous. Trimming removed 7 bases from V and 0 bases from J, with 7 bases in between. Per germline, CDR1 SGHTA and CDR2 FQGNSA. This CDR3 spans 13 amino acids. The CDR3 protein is CASKSPAKNIQYF. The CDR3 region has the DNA TGTGCCAGCAAGTCCCCAGCCAAAAACATTCAGTACTTC. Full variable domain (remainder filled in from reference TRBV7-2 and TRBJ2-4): GAGVSQSPSNKVTEKGKDVELRCDPISGHTALYWYRQSLGQGLEFLIYFQGNSAPDKSGLPSDRFSAERTGGSVSTLTIQRTQQEDSAVYLCASKSPAKNIQYFGAGTRLSVL.

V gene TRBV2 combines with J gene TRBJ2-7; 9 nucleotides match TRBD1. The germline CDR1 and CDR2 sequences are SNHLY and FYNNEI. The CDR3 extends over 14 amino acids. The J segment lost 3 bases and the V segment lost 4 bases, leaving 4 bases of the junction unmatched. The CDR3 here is CASSVQGADYEQYF. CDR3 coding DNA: TGTGCCAGCAGTGTACAGGGGGCGGACTACGAGCAGTACTTC.

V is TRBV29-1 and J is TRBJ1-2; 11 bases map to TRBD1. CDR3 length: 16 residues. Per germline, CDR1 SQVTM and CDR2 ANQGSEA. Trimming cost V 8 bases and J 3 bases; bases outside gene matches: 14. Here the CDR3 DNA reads TGCAGCACATTGCCCCCCTCGGACAGGGGGCACTATGGCTACACCTTC. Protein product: CSTLPPSDRGHYGYTF.

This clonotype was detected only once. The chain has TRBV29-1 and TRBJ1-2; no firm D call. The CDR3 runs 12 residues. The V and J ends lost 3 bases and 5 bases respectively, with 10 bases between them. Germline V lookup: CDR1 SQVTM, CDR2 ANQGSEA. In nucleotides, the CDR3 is TGCAGCGTTGACAAGGGTGAATATGGCTACACCTTC. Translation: CSVDKGEYGYTF.

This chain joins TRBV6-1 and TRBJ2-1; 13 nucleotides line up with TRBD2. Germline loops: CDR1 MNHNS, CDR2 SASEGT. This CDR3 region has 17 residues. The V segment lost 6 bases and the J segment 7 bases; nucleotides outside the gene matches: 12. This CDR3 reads CASRTSGGPRFFNEQFF. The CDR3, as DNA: TGTGCCAGCAGGACTAGCGGGGGGCCCCGTTTCTTTAATGAGCAGTTCTTC.

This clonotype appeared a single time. The CDR3 is CATAAGGEVDTQYF. For the CDR3, the DNA is TGTGCCACCGCGGCGGGGGGGGAGGTGGATACGCAGTATTTT. The chain recombines TRBV24-1 with TRBJ2-3, with 9 bases aligning to TRBD2. This CDR3 comprises 14 residues. Trimming at V came to 9 bases and at J to 6 bases, leaving 9 bases not matched to a gene. Germline CDR1 KGHDR, CDR2 SFDVKD.

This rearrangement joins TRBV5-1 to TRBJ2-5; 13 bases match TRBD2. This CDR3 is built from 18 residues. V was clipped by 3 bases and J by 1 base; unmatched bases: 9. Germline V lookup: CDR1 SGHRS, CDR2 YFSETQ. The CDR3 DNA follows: TGCGCCAGCAGCTCCCCGGGACTAGCGGGGATCCTCCAAGAGACCCAGTACTTC. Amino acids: CASSSPGLAGILQETQYF.

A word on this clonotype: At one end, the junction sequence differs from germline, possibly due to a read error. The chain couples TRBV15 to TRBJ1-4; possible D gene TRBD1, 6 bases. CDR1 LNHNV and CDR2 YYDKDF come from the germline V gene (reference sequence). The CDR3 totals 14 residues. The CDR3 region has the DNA TGTGCCACCAGCAAGGAAGGGGGGAGGGAAAAACTTTTTTTT. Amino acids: CATSKEGGREKLFF.

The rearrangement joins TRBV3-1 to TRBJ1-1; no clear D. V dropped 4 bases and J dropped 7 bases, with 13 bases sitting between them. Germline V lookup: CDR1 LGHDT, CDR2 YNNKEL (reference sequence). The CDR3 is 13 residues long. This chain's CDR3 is CASSRTRRGEAFF. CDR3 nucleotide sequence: TGTGCCAGCAGCCGCACTAGACGGGGTGAAGCTTTCTTT.

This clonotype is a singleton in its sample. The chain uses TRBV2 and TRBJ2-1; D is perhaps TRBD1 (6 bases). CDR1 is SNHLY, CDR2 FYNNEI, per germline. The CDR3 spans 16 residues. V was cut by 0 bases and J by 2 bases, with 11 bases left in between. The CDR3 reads CASSEAGQGPYNEQFF. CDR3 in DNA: TGTGCCAGCAGTGAAGCAGGGCAGGGGCCCTACAATGAGCAGTTCTTC.

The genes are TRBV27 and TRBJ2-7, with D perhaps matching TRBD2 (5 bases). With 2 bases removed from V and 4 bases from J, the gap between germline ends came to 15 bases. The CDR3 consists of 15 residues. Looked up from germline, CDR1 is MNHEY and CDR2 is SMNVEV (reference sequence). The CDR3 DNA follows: TGTGCCAGCAGTTTACGCCTCCACGGGAATTACGAGCAGTACTTC. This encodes CASSLRLHGNYEQYF.

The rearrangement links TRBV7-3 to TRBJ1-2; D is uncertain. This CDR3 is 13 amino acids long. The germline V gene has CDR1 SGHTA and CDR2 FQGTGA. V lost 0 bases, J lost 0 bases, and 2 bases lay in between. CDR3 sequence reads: CASSLTSNYGYTF. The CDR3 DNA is TGTGCCAGCAGCTTAACGTCTAACTATGGCTACACCTTC.

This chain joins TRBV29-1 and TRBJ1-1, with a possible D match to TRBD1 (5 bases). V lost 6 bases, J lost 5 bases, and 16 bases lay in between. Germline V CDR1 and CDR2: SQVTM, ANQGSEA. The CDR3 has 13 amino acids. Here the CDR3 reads CSVPYPEGTEAFF. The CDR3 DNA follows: TGCAGCGTCCCCTACCCGGAGGGGACTGAAGCTTTCTTT.

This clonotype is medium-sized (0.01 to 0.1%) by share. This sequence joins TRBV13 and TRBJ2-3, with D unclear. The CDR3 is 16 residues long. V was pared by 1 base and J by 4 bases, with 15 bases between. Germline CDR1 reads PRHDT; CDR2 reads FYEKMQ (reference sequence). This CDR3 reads CASSLVIGPGADTQYF. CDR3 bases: TGTGCCAGCAGCTTAGTAATCGGCCCAGGCGCAGATACGCAGTATTTT. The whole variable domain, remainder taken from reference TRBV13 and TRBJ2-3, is AAGVIQSPRHLIKEKRETATLKCYPIPRHDTVYWYQQGPGQDPQFLISFYEKMQSDKGSIPDRFSAQQFSDYHSELNMSSLELGDSALYFCASSLVIGPGADTQYFGPGTRLTVL.

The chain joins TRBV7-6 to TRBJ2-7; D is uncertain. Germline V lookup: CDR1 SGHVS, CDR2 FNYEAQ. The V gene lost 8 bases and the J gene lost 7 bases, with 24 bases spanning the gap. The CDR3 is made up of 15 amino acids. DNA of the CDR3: TGTGCCAGCCTCATAAAAGGGCTAGTATTTGGTGAGCAGTACTTC. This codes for CASLIKGLVFGEQYF. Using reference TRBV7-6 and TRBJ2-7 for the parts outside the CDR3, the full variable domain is GAGVSQSPRYKVTKRGQDVALRCDPISGHVSLYWYRQALGQGPEFLTYFNYEAQQDKSGLPNDRFSAERPEGSISTLTIQRTEQRDSAMYRCASLIKGLVFGEQYFGPGTRLTVT.